The 20 T cell receptor beta chains below come from one sample, sequenced in a study of memory CD4+ T cells and cytomegalovirus serostatus (dated by TCRdb to between 2018 and 2021). Preparation of the library involved the immunoSEQ multiplex PCR assay. The source is immuneACCESS, and TCRdb retained only in-frame sequences with V and J called. Part of the clones is not carried over; for the studies checked, unresolved V genes explain less than half of this, and the remainder is unexplained. For this sample the table gives about 92,000 clones, of which 80% were detected only once. Of the sample, less than 4% falls within the top ten clones. Single viable CD3+CD4+CD8-CD45RO+ cells were sorted as memory CD4+ T cells on a FACSAria II. Sequences were obtained from memory CD4+ T cells from blood. The receptor set was obtained from an adult in good health and CMV-seropositive.

The rearrangement joins TRBV28 to TRBJ1-5; TRBD1 is a possible D gene (5 bases). The CDR3 has 17 residues. V lost 6 bases to trimming and J lost 0 bases, with 18 bases between them. CDR1 is MDHEN and CDR2 is SYDVKM in the germline V gene. The CDR3: CASSSTTDSYSNQPQHF. CDR3 sequence (DNA): TGTGCCAGCAGCTCAACCACCGACAGCTATAGCAATCAGCCCCAGCATTTT.

V is TRBV11-3 and J is TRBJ2-2; TRBD1 matches at 10 bases. The CDR3 covers 15 residues. Germline V lookup: CDR1 SGHNT, CDR2 YENEEA. Unmatched junction bases numbered 5, after V lost 5 bases and J lost 5 bases. The CDR3 DNA is TGTGCCAGCAGCGCGGGACAGGGGCGAACCGGGGAGCTGTTTTTT. Protein sequence: CASSAGQGRTGELFF.

The chain's CDR3 is CASSVVGQTTGELFF. CDR3 sequence (DNA): TGTGCCAGCAGCGTAGTGGGACAGACTACCGGGGAGCTGTTTTTT. The chain combines TRBV9 with TRBJ2-2, with 7 bases that match TRBD1. Germline lookup yields CDR1 SGDLS and CDR2 YYNGEE. Trimming at V came to 0 bases and at J to 5 bases, leaving 4 bases not matched to a gene. The length of the CDR3 is 15 residues.

The chain links TRBV28 to TRBJ2-3; a weak D match, TRBD2 (5 bases). The CDR3 length is 12 residues. The ends were cut back, 6 bases at V and 7 bases at J, with 11 bases in the middle. In germline, CDR1 is MDHEN, CDR2 SYDVKM. The CDR3 DNA is TGTGCCAGCAGCCCCACTAGGAATACGCAGTATTTT. Translation: CASSPTRNTQYF.

CDR3 bases: TGTGCCAGCTCACCACCGGGGGGGCATTCCTACAATGAGCAGTTCTTC. Protein product: CASSPPGGHSYNEQFF. The genes are TRBV18 and TRBJ2-1; the D gene is possibly TRBD2 (7 bases). Germline V CDR1 and CDR2: KGHSH, LQKENI. The V end lost 0 bases, the J end lost 1 base, and 10 bases lay between the germline ends. The length of the CDR3 is 16 residues.

The V and J genes are TRBV20-1 and TRBJ1-1, with D hard to call. Trimming pared 4 bases from V and 3 bases from J, leaving 6 bases between. The CDR3 length is 11 residues. Germline CDR1 is DFQATT and CDR2 is SNEGSKA (reference sequence). The CDR3 sequence: CSATVYTEAFF. CDR3 bases: TGCAGTGCTACCGTTTACACTGAAGCTTTCTTT.

The rearrangement joins TRBV19 to TRBJ2-7, with D tentatively TRBD1 (6 bases). The length of the CDR3 is 15 residues. Germline CDR1 LNHDA, CDR2 SQIVND (reference sequence). Trimming removed 1 base from V and 1 base from J, with 11 bases in between. The CDR3 region is CASSIGQVESYEQYF. Written as DNA, the CDR3 is TGTGCCAGTAGTATAGGACAGGTAGAATCCTACGAGCAGTACTTC.

The CDR3 nucleotides are TGTGCCAGCAGCTCAGGACAGGGGGGTGATGAAAAACTGTTTTTT. Translating it yields CASSSGQGGDEKLFF. V and J are TRBV7-2 and TRBJ1-4; 10 bases align to TRBD1. V lost 4 bases, J lost 6 bases, and 5 bases stayed unmatched. The CDR3 has 15 residues. CDR1 and CDR2 (germline): SGHTA, FQGNSA.

CDR3 amino acids: CASGGGGTDTQYF. The CDR3 nucleotides read TGTGCCTCAGGAGGGGGGGGAACAGATACGCAGTATTTT. The chain links TRBV28 to TRBJ2-3, with D perhaps TRBD2 (7 bases). The CDR3 consists of 13 residues. V was pared by 11 bases and J by 3 bases, with 15 bases between. Germline loops: CDR1 MDHEN, CDR2 SYDVKM.

This CDR3 is CASSPETGKSRASGYTF. Written as DNA, the CDR3 is TGTGCCAGCTCACCGGAGACAGGGAAGAGTAGGGCAAGTGGCTACACCTTC. J is TRBJ1-2 and V is TRBV18, with 7 bases aligning to TRBD1. The germline V gene encodes CDR1 KGHSH and CDR2 LQKENI. The CDR3 length is 17 residues. V trimming: 3 bases; J trimming: 7 bases; junction bases outside the gene matches: 17.

CDR3 sequence: CASTAQGAGTDTQYF. The CDR3 DNA follows: TGTGCCAGCACCGCTCAGGGGGCGGGCACAGATACGCAGTATTTT. The chain links TRBV7-9 to TRBJ2-3, with 8 positions matching TRBD1. CDR1 and CDR2 (germline): SEHNR, FQNEAQ (reference sequence). The CDR3 covers 15 residues. V shed 7 bases and J 1 base; nucleotides not matched to a gene: 7.

The V call is TRBV5-6, the J call TRBJ2-7; 10 bases match TRBD2. CDR3 length: 15 residues. CDR1 SGHDT and CDR2 YYEEEE come from the germline V gene. V was clipped by 1 base and J by 1 base; unmatched bases: 2. Here the CDR3 reads CASSLSAGGSYEQYF. DNA for the CDR3: TGTGCCAGCAGCTTGTCAGCGGGAGGGTCCTACGAGCAGTACTTC.

This sequence joins TRBV2 and TRBJ2-5; D call uncertain. The V end lost 8 bases, the J end lost 5 bases, and 12 bases lay between the germline ends. Germline V gene lookup returns CDR1 SNHLY and CDR2 FYNNEI. This CDR3 region has 12 residues. The CDR3 DNA reads TGTGCCAGCTTTTGGAGTGGGGAGACCCAGTACTTC. It specifies CASFWSGETQYF.

This clone was seen a handful of times. The CDR3 here is CASSEYGGSTDTQYF. CDR3 in DNA: TGTGCCAGCAGTGAATATGGGGGTAGCACAGATACGCAGTATTTT. The rearrangement joins TRBV25-1 to TRBJ2-3; D tentatively reads TRBD1 or TRBD2 (5 bases each). The V gene lost 0 bases and the J gene lost 0 bases, with 7 bases spanning the gap. There are 15 residues in the CDR3. CDR1 MGHDK and CDR2 SYGVNS come from the germline V gene.

The chain couples TRBV6-5 to TRBJ2-1; no definite D call. The germline V gene has CDR1 MNHEY and CDR2 SVGAGI. This CDR3 region has 15 residues. V was trimmed by 4 bases and J by 0 bases, leaving 10 bases between them. The CDR3 nucleotides are TGTGCCAGCAGTTCTCTGGGCGCCTCCTACAATGAGCAGTTCTTC. This translates into CASSSLGASYNEQFF.

The chain combines TRBV28 with TRBJ1-1, with D hard to call. V was clipped by 1 base and J by 3 bases, with 9 bases between them. The CDR3 has 14 amino acids. The germline V gene has CDR1 MDHEN and CDR2 SYDVKM. The CDR3 DNA is TGTGCCAGCAGTTTATTTTCAGACCACACTGAAGCTTTCTTT. As protein: CASSLFSDHTEAFF.

The chain recombines TRBV27 with TRBJ2-3; D remains unclear. The germline V gene encodes CDR1 MNHEY and CDR2 SMNVEV (reference sequence). Trimming removed 5 bases at V and 0 bases at J, with 9 bases between. CDR3 length: 14 residues. The CDR3 sequence: CASSLQTSTDTQYF. CDR3 nucleotide sequence: TGTGCCAGCAGTCTACAAACTAGCACAGATACGCAGTATTTT.

The chain combines TRBV2 with TRBJ2-1; D may be TRBD2 (5 bases). This CDR3 has 13 amino acids. With 4 bases removed from V and 7 bases from J, the gap between germline ends came to 11 bases. Germline V CDR1 and CDR2: SNHLY, FYNNEI. CDR3 loop: CASSVVRENEQFF. CDR3 nucleotide sequence: TGTGCCAGCAGTGTAGTAAGGGAGAATGAGCAGTTCTTC.

V usage is TRBV5-1 and J usage is TRBJ2-2, with D tentatively TRBD1 or TRBD2 (6 bases each). The germline CDR1 and CDR2 sequences are SGHRS and YFSETQ. The CDR3 loop spans 17 amino acids. The V gene lost 1 base and the J gene lost 4 bases, with 17 bases spanning the gap. The CDR3 DNA sequence: TGCGCCAGCAGCTTGACTTTCGGGACGGGGGCCACCGGGGAGCTGTTTTTT. Translation gives CASSLTFGTGATGELFF.

The V and J genes are TRBV10-3 and TRBJ2-3; 12 positions match TRBD2. J lost 4 bases, V lost 10 bases, and 6 bases had no gene match. This CDR3 is built from 14 residues. Germline CDR1 reads ENHRY; CDR2 reads SYGVKD. The DNA for the CDR3 is TGTGCCACCGCGACTAGCGGGAGTTCAGATACGCAGTATTTT. It is translated as CATATSGSSDTQYF.